A single sample is the source of the 4 T cell receptor beta chains below, sequenced in a study of shared clonotypes between healthy human individuals. Libraries were prepared by immunoSEQ multiplex PCR; TCRdb keeps only in-frame clonotypes and omits some of them. This table holds under 1,100,000 clones, around 74% found once. Sequenced sample: memory CD4+ T cells sorted from blood. Subset reported: CD45RA-negative fraction. The source is a man aged 18 to 29 in good health.

The chain links TRBV14 to TRBJ1-4; tentative D call: TRBD1 (5 bases). This CDR3 region has 15 residues. CDR1 and CDR2 (germline): SGHDN, FVKESK. Trimming took 1 base from V and 4 from J, leaving 10 bases between them. CDR3 sequence reads: CASSQVRGDNEKLFF. Here the CDR3 DNA reads TGTGCCAGCAGCCAAGTAAGAGGGGATAATGAAAAACTGTTTTTT.

In this sample, this clone turned up once. The chain has TRBV21-1 and TRBJ2-6. TRBV21-1 is shown as a pseudogene. The CDR3 sequence is 16 residues long. CDR3 amino acids: CASSNGPYSGANVLTF. The CDR3 coding sequence is TGTGCCAGCAGCAACGGACCGTACTCTGGGGCCAACGTCCTGACTTTC.

Only a few counts were recorded for this clone. The J gene is TRBJ1-2, the V gene TRBV2; D not certain. The CDR3 covers 15 residues. Germline values: CDR1 SNHLY, CDR2 FYNNEI. The germline V and J ends were trimmed by 0 bases and 0 bases, with 8 bases remaining between them. CDR3 in DNA: TGTGCCAGCAGTGAAGCGCTAACAGCTAACTATGGCTACACCTTC. Its protein is CASSEALTANYGYTF.

This rearrangement joins TRBV7-9 to TRBJ1-2; possible D gene TRBD1, 5 bases. Germline V CDR1 and CDR2: SEHNR, FQNEAQ (reference sequence). Trimming cost V 0 bases and J 2 bases, with 13 bases left between them. The CDR3 extends over 16 amino acids. The chain's CDR3 is CASSLADRGGNYGYTF. The CDR3 DNA is TGTGCCAGCAGCTTAGCCGATAGGGGAGGGAACTATGGCTACACCTTC.